Following are 24 T cell receptor beta chains from one sample sequenced in a study of cytomegalovirus exposure and HLA in healthy donors. The PCR ran on 60 Vbeta and 13 Jbeta primers. The protocol was immunoSEQ multiplex PCR, while the TCRdb copy is restricted to in-frame clones and leaves out a portion. The sample contains tens of thousands of clones, less than 10% of which appear only once. The sequenced material came from PBMCs. Receptor source: a man aged 45-60 years in good health and CMV-seronegative.

This clone has only a few counts. The genes are TRBV15 and TRBJ2-7, with D unclear. The ends were cut back, 0 bases at V and 0 bases at J, with 18 bases in the middle. The CDR3 length is 18 residues. CDR1 and CDR2 (germline): LNHNV, YYDKDF (reference sequence). This chain's CDR3 is CATSRDVRRHSSSYEQYF. In DNA form, the CDR3 reads TGTGCCACCAGCAGAGATGTGAGGCGGCACTCTAGCTCCTACGAGCAGTACTTC.

The J gene is TRBJ2-7, the V gene TRBV28; 7 bases match TRBD2. The V gene's germline CDR1 is MDHEN and CDR2 SYDVKM. The V gene end was trimmed by 6 bases and the J gene end by 3 bases; junction bases not matched to a gene: 8. The CDR3 is made up of 14 amino acids. The CDR3 region has the DNA TGTGCCAGCAGCCCAGATGGGGGGGGCTACGAGCAGTACTTC. It translates to CASSPDGGGYEQYF.

This chain joins TRBV7-2 and TRBJ1-1; D not resolved. Germline lookup yields CDR1 SGHTA and CDR2 FQGNSA. The ends were cut back, 3 bases at V and 2 bases at J, with 10 bases in the middle. The CDR3 consists of 14 residues. CDR3 residues: CASSFTGVNTEAFF. The CDR3 nucleotides read TGTGCCAGCAGCTTTACCGGGGTCAACACTGAAGCTTTCTTT. Using reference TRBV7-2 and TRBJ1-1 for the parts outside the CDR3, the full variable domain is GAGVSQSPSNKVTEKGKDVELRCDPISGHTALYWYRQSLGQGLEFLIYFQGNSAPDKSGLPSDRFSAERTGGSVSTLTIQRTQQEDSAVYLCASSFTGVNTEAFFGQGTRLTVV.

The chain links TRBV7-9 to TRBJ1-1, with TRBD1 as a possible D gene (5 bases). The CDR3 loop spans 13 amino acids. Deletions cut 6 bases from V and 11 bases from J, with 19 bases between. Germline V gives CDR1 SEHNR, CDR2 FQNEAQ (reference sequence). The CDR3 region has the DNA TGTGCCAGCAGTCCCGTGGTTTGGGGCTATGCTTTCTTT. Amino acids: CASSPVVWGYAFF.

This clone has just a few counts. This chain uses TRBV28 with TRBJ1-2, with 7 bases that match TRBD1. Germline CDR1 and CDR2: MDHEN and SYDVKM. The CDR3 is 12 amino acids. Unmatched junction bases numbered 4, after V lost 5 bases and J lost 7 bases. The DNA of the CDR3 is TGTGCCAGCAGTCAGGGGGAAGGTGGCTACACCTTC. The encoded protein is CASSQGEGGYTF.

This clone has just a few counts. The chain links TRBV4-1 to TRBJ1-1; TRBD1 matches 7 bases. V shed 1 base, J shed 7 bases, and the junction held 6 bases outside the gene matches. Germline V CDR1 and CDR2: MGHRA, YSYEKL. CDR3 length equals 14 residues. This CDR3 reads CASSQATGRIEAFF. CDR3 DNA: TGCGCCAGCAGCCAAGCGACAGGGCGTATTGAAGCTTTCTTT.

This chain links TRBV18 with TRBJ2-7; 10 nucleotides align to TRBD2. Trimming cost V 3 bases and J 3 bases; bases outside gene matches: 5. Germline V CDR1 and CDR2: KGHSH, LQKENI. The CDR3 has 15 amino acids. CDR3 sequence (DNA): TGTGCCAGCTCACCTCAGCGGACTAGCGGCTACGAGCAGTACTTC. This translates into CASSPQRTSGYEQYF.

There are a few counts of this clone. This sequence joins TRBV7-2 and TRBJ2-5, with a possible D match to TRBD2 (6 bases). The CDR3 consists of 14 residues. Trimming pared 2 bases from V and 3 bases from J, leaving 10 bases between. The germline gives CDR1 SGHTA, CDR2 FQGNSA. The CDR3 loop is CASSLMASEETQYF. The CDR3 bases are TGTGCCAGCAGCTTAATGGCTAGCGAAGAGACCCAGTACTTC.

This clone was counted between two and nine times. The chain has TRBV25-1 and TRBJ1-6; the match to TRBD1 covers 7 bases. The CDR3 contains 16 residues. Trimming cost V 6 bases and J 0 bases; bases outside gene matches: 5. In germline, CDR1 is MGHDK, CDR2 SYGVNS. In DNA, the CDR3 is TGTGCCAGCAGAGAGACAGGGAGCTCCTATAATTCACCCCTCCACTTT. This encodes CASRETGSSYNSPLHF.

The rearrangement joins TRBV19 to TRBJ2-5; weak D call: TRBD1 (6 bases). Germline V gene data show CDR1 as LNHDA and CDR2 as SQIVND (reference sequence). The CDR3 is 13 amino acids. V shed 4 bases and J shed 5 bases, with 11 bases lying between them. The CDR3 DNA is TGTGCCAGTAGTAAACAGGGTTGGGAGACCCAGTACTTC. This translates into CASSKQGWETQYF.

This clone was seen a few times. This chain links TRBV27 with TRBJ1-5; 10 nucleotides match TRBD1. Germline loops: CDR1 MNHEY, CDR2 SMNVEV (reference sequence). Trimming removed 9 bases from V and 0 bases from J; junction bases left unmatched: 11. The CDR3 spans 17 residues. Written as DNA, the CDR3 is TGTGCCAGTCCCGGGACAGGGGCGAATTATAGCAATCAGCCCCAGCATTTT. It specifies CASPGTGANYSNQPQHF.

The table lists this clone with a few counts. V usage is TRBV30 and J usage is TRBJ2-5; 11 bases are a match to TRBD1. The CDR3 runs 18 residues. The germline V gene has CDR1 GTSNPN and CDR2 SVGIG (reference sequence). After removal of 2 bases from V and 5 bases from J, the junction contained 16 bases not matched to a gene. Here the CDR3 DNA reads TGTGCCTGGAGTCGCGTTTCCCCGGGACAGGGGGAGGGGGAGACCCAGTACTTC. This encodes CAWSRVSPGQGEGETQYF.

The chain employs TRBV25-1 and TRBJ1-4; the match to TRBD1 covers 10 bases. V lost 2 bases to trimming and J lost 8 bases; unmatched junction nucleotides: 5. The CDR3 contains 15 residues. Per germline, CDR1 MGHDK and CDR2 SYGVNS. CDR3 coding DNA: TGTGCCAGCAGTGAAGGGACAGGGGCGGGGGAAAAACTGTTTTTT. This sequence encodes CASSEGTGAGEKLFF.

The rearrangement links TRBV28 to TRBJ1-5, with D uncertain. Trimming shortened V by 6 bases and J by 4 bases, and 10 bases separated the two germline ends. Germline CDR1 MDHEN, CDR2 SYDVKM. The CDR3 covers 13 residues. The CDR3 is CASRRQINQPQHF. The CDR3 nucleotides read TGTGCCAGCAGGAGGCAGATAAATCAGCCCCAGCATTTT.

This clone was picked up a small number of times. The rearrangement uses TRBV29-1 and TRBJ2-5; D call uncertain. Germline CDR1 SQVTM, CDR2 ANQGSEA. This CDR3 is 13 amino acids long. Trimming cost V 6 bases and J 1 base, with 12 bases left between them. The CDR3 DNA is TGCAGCGTCCGACTCGACCCCCAAGAGACCCAGTACTTC. It codes for CSVRLDPQETQYF.

This clone was seen a few times. The chain has TRBV2 and TRBJ1-1, with TRBD1 identical over 7 bases. With V trimmed by 6 bases and J by 4 bases, 5 bases remained unmatched. Germline values: CDR1 SNHLY, CDR2 FYNNEI. The CDR3 is made up of 13 amino acids. The CDR3 protein is CASRVQGVTEAFF. The CDR3 nucleotides read TGTGCCAGCAGAGTCCAGGGGGTCACTGAAGCTTTCTTT. Full variable domain (remainder filled in from reference TRBV2 and TRBJ1-1): EPEVTQTPSHQVTQMGQEVILRCVPISNHLYFYWYRQILGQKVEFLVSFYNNEISEKSEIFDDQFSVERPDGSNFTLKIRSTKLEDSAMYFCASRVQGVTEAFFGQGTRLTVV.

A few counts support this clone. The chain has TRBV28 and TRBJ2-1, with TRBD2 matching over 12 bases. V shed 6 bases and J 8 bases; nucleotides not matched to a gene: 2. The CDR3 is 13 residues long. Germline V gene data show CDR1 as MDHEN and CDR2 as SYDVKM. CDR3: CASSLAGGDEQFF. The CDR3 DNA reads TGTGCCAGCAGCCTAGCGGGAGGGGATGAGCAGTTCTTC.

The rearrangement links TRBV7-3 to TRBJ1-1; perhaps TRBD1 as D (6 bases). The CDR3 is 12 amino acids. Germline V gene lookup returns CDR1 SGHTA and CDR2 FQGTGA. The germline V and J ends were trimmed by 3 bases and 5 bases, with 7 bases remaining between them. The CDR3 region is CASSFQGTEAFF. The CDR3 bases are TGTGCCAGCAGCTTCCAGGGGACTGAAGCTTTCTTT.

V and J are TRBV15 and TRBJ1-2; 8 bases match TRBD1. The CDR3 length is 16 residues. The V segment lost 9 bases and the J segment 5 bases; nucleotides outside the gene matches: 17. Germline V lookup: CDR1 LNHNV, CDR2 YYDKDF (reference sequence). The CDR3 sequence is CATREAGGRVGYGYTF. The CDR3 DNA sequence: TGTGCCACGCGAGAGGCAGGGGGCCGAGTAGGGTATGGCTACACCTTC.

The rearrangement uses TRBV18 and TRBJ1-1, with D tentatively TRBD1 (5 bases). This CDR3 has 14 residues. CDR1 is KGHSH, CDR2 LQKENI, per germline. V shed 2 bases and J shed 1 base, with 8 bases lying between them. CDR3 loop: CASSPIQENTEAFF. CDR3 coding DNA: TGTGCCAGCTCACCAATACAGGAGAACACTGAAGCTTTCTTT.

The chain couples TRBV5-4 to TRBJ2-1; D is unclear. CDR1 is SGHNT and CDR2 is YYREEE in the germline V gene (reference sequence). The CDR3 loop spans 14 amino acids. The V and J ends lost 4 bases and 5 bases respectively, with 13 bases between them. Here the CDR3 DNA reads TGTGCCAGCAGCCACCAACCGGCGGACAATGAGCAGTTCTTC. It encodes CASSHQPADNEQFF. The whole variable domain, filled in from reference TRBV5-4 and TRBJ2-1, reads ETGVTQSPTHLIKTRGQQVTLRCSSQSGHNTVSWYQQALGQGPQFIFQYYREEENGRGNFPPRFSGLQFPNYSSELNVNALELDDSALYLCASSHQPADNEQFFGPGTRLTVL.

This clone was counted between two and nine times. The CDR3 protein is CAISGAGMNTEAFF. The CDR3 coding sequence is TGTGCCATCAGTGGAGCAGGCATGAACACTGAAGCTTTCTTT. The chain recombines TRBV10-3 with TRBJ1-1; D remains unclear. CDR1 ENHRY and CDR2 SYGVKD come from the germline V gene. The germline V and J ends were trimmed by 4 bases and 0 bases, with 9 bases remaining between them. The CDR3 spans 14 residues.

CDR3 region: CASSEFPGGTGELFF. The CDR3 DNA follows: TGTGCCAGCAGTGAATTTCCAGGGGGCACCGGGGAGCTGTTTTTT. This chain connects TRBV6-1 to TRBJ2-2, with 7 bases identical to TRBD1. Germline assignment: CDR1 MNHNS and CDR2 SASEGT. V was clipped by 2 bases and J by 4 bases; unmatched bases: 4. This CDR3 comprises 15 residues.

In this sample, this clone turned up a few times. V usage is TRBV29-1 and J usage is TRBJ1-1; D gene ambiguous. The V and J ends lost 7 bases and 1 base respectively, with 19 bases between them. The CDR3 consists of 15 residues. In germline, CDR1 is SQVTM, CDR2 ANQGSEA. The CDR3: CSATPDRRGNTEAFF. In nucleotides, the CDR3 is TGCAGCGCCACTCCGGATCGGCGGGGGAACACTGAAGCTTTCTTT.